This T cell receptor beta chain was sequenced in a study of shared clonotypes between healthy human individuals (TCRdb year 2020). In the study overall: The cohort comprised a couple of women and three men aged 18 to 49 years. To estimate repertoire size and how much clonotype sharing occurs between individuals, the study deeply sequenced the blood TCR repertoires of roughly 5 healthy adults. To increase sequencing depth and limit assay-specific biases, TCR repertoire library preparation and sequencing were carried out by different laboratories using diverse techniques. Leukapheresis yielded between about 0.9 and 10 billion PBMCs per donor.

Using the deep immunoSEQ assay, TCR CDR3 regions were amplified from genomic DNA by multiplex PCR. Extracted genomic DNA from each cell subset was spread evenly across all wells of several immunoSEQ 96-well plates, with each plate serving as a replicate. For unsorted PBMC, around 300 ng of genomic DNA, equivalent to about 30,000 T cell genomes, went into each replicate PCR. Genomic DNA from unsorted PBMC was sequenced over ten immunoSEQ deep assay plates. Purified libraries were quantified with a Qubit 3.0 fluorometer, sized on a Bioanalyzer 2100, and re-quantified with the KAPA Library Quantification kit. Every immunoSEQ 96-well plate was sequenced on a separate single-read 150-cycle Illumina NextSeq 550 flow cell. As for how the authors treated the data: Because the immunoSEQ output held only junctional sequences and lacked quality scores, the filtering could not match the filtering applied to full-length reads. Sequences were annotated with PyIR, a Python wrapper for IgBLAST v1.9, and V/J genes and CDR3 were assigned using IMGT germline references. Reads with weak V/J assignments (E-value above 1e-6), missing CDR3, stop codons, out-of-frame junctions, or ambiguous translated residues were removed. V3J clonotypes were defined as sequences sharing the same inferred V gene, J gene, and CDR3 amino acid sequence. To compute the percentage overlap between repertoires, the number of shared unique clonotypes was divided by the size of the smaller repertoire. Three approaches were used to assess repertoire richness: RTK rarefaction, the Chao1 estimator, and Recon v2.1 estimates of unobserved clonotypes. Entries here come from immuneACCESS through TCRdb and include only in-frame sequences with V and J called. Some clones fail to appear in such tables; in the studies checked, an unresolved V gene covers under half of the shortfall, and the cause of the remainder is unknown. D and trimming were read from the DNA, whereas the V and J calls and clone size are those reported in that table. The sample records approximately 500,000 clones, about four fifths of which are singletons. Jointly, the top ten make up over 10% of the sample.

Donors were healthy HIV-negative adults with no recently reported acute infections or vaccinations. Only Caucasian adults living in Nashville, Tennessee, USA were represented among the donors. In the unsorted samples, 87 million or so PBMCs were counted, and genomic DNA was extracted using the QIAamp DNA Blood Mini kit. Blood was collected by leukapheresis, and PBMCs were isolated by Ficoll-Histopaque density gradient centrifugation and then cryopreserved in liquid nitrogen vapor phase. This clone was picked up a small number of times. Its antigen remains unidentified. The record has no base qualities; no much larger clone is one base away. Beyond this particular receptor, the publication reports: Based on pairwise subsampling, the degree of clonotype sharing among donors was expected to be affected by sequencing depth. Sampling was restricted to blood, and TCR repertoires in tissue are likely to differ from TCR repertoires in blood. The genetic and exposure-history diversity represented was limited by the small number of donors.

From cysteine to phenylalanine, the CDR3 is 13 amino acids long. Only the CDR3 portion is preserved as DNA: 39 bases, with reading frame beginning at the first base. The germline V gene gives CDR1 as MNHNS and CDR2 as SASEGT. V loses 6 bases of germline sequence and J loses 2 bases, and the interval between the two ends is 10 bases. The chain is made from TRBV6-1 and TRBJ2-5, and possibly TRBD1, on 5 matching bases. This TCR derives from a middle-aged woman in good health. Some clones in this sample may be carry-over from other donors' samples. The specimen was PBMCs. For the CDR3, the sequence is CASSLDRQETQYF. The sequenced DNA: TGTGCCAGCAGCCTCGACAGACAAGAGACCCAGTACTTC.